The 8 T cell receptor beta chains below come from one sample, sequenced in a study of blood T cell repertoires in COVID-19. Generated by immunoSEQ multiplex PCR, the TCRdb table keeps only in-frame clones and is missing some. The repertoire holds roughly 160,000 clones, with 85% as singletons. The sequenced sample consisted of peripheral blood. These receptor sequences come from a woman in her forties or fifties with COVID-19, enrolled during active disease.

The sample holds one count of this clone. The chain has TRBV5-1 and TRBJ1-1; 12 nucleotides agree with TRBD1. Germline-derived CDR1 and CDR2 are SGHRS and YFSETQ. V was pared by 4 bases and J by 0 bases, with 10 bases of the junction left unmatched. This CDR3 comprises 18 residues. CDR3: CASSTGTGGAIMNTEAFF. In nucleotides, the CDR3 is TGCGCCAGCAGCACCGGGACAGGGGGCGCGATTATGAACACTGAAGCTTTCTTT.

A word on this clone: Within the sample, other DNA sequences also encode this same CDR3. This chain uses TRBV5-1 with TRBJ1-1, with a weak D call TRBD1 (5 bases). The V and J ends lost 0 bases and 2 bases respectively, with 8 bases between them. The length of the CDR3 is 14 residues. The V gene's germline CDR1 is SGHRS and CDR2 YFSETQ. The CDR3 here is CASSLGQQNTEAFF. Here the CDR3 DNA reads TGCGCCAGCAGCTTGGGACAGCAAAACACTGAAGCTTTCTTT. Drawing the rest from reference TRBV5-1 and TRBJ1-1, the complete variable domain is KAGVTQTPRYLIKTRGQQVTLSCSPISGHRSVSWYQQTPGQGLQFLFEYFSETQRNKGNFPGRFSGRQFSNSRSEMNVSTLELGDSALYLCASSLGQQNTEAFFGQGTRLTVV.

Only a few counts were recorded for this clone. The rearrangement joins TRBV5-1 to TRBJ2-7; possibly TRBD1 for D (5 bases). Germline values: CDR1 SGHRS, CDR2 YFSETQ. The CDR3 is 14 amino acids. The V end lost 0 bases, the J end lost 5 bases, and 12 bases lay between the germline ends. The CDR3 coding sequence is TGCGCCAGCAGCTTGGGGGGCAGGGTAAACGAGCAGTACTTC. Translating gives CASSLGGRVNEQYF.

V is TRBV29-1 and J is TRBJ2-7, with TRBD2 as a possible D gene (5 bases). In germline, CDR1 is SQVTM, CDR2 ANQGSEA. This CDR3 contains 12 residues. V was pared by 6 bases and J by 4 bases, with 13 bases between. Written as DNA, the CDR3 is TGCAGCGTCGGGGAAGGGCGATACGAGCAGTACTTC. Translation gives CSVGEGRYEQYF.

This clone was observed a handful of times. The J gene is TRBJ1-6, the V gene TRBV7-2; a weak D match, TRBD1 (6 bases). V was cut by 6 bases and J by 10 bases, with 19 bases left in between. Germline V gives CDR1 SGHTA, CDR2 FQGNSA. The CDR3 extends over 15 amino acids. The CDR3 coding sequence is TGTGCCAGCAGTTTGCGACAGGTACAGTCGTCACCCCTCCACTTT. This sequence encodes CASSLRQVQSSPLHF.

The chain links TRBV27 to TRBJ2-7, with D possibly TRBD1 on 6 matching bases. Germline lookup yields CDR1 MNHEY and CDR2 SMNVEV (reference sequence). Trimming stripped 2 bases from V and 6 bases from J, with 11 bases between. The CDR3 loop spans 13 amino acids. The CDR3 DNA follows: TGTGCCAGCAGTTTACTACAGGGAACCGAGCAGTACTTC. Translating gives CASSLLQGTEQYF.

The chain employs TRBV2 and TRBJ1-3; 8 nucleotides line up with TRBD1. After removal of 7 bases from V and 0 bases from J, the junction contained 5 bases not matched to a gene. Germline V lookup: CDR1 SNHLY, CDR2 FYNNEI. The CDR3 extends over 15 amino acids. This CDR3 is CASILQGGSGNTIYF. Here the CDR3 DNA reads TGTGCCAGCATCCTACAGGGGGGCTCTGGAAACACCATATATTTT.

This chain connects TRBV28 to TRBJ2-7, with 9 bases aligning to TRBD1. V was pared by 7 bases and J by 5 bases, with 9 bases of the junction left unmatched. The CDR3 totals 14 residues. Germline V gene sequence: CDR1 MDHEN, CDR2 SYDVKM. The CDR3, as DNA: TGTGCCAGCACCATACAGGGGGCGGTTCACGAGCAGTACTTC. Its translation is CASTIQGAVHEQYF.